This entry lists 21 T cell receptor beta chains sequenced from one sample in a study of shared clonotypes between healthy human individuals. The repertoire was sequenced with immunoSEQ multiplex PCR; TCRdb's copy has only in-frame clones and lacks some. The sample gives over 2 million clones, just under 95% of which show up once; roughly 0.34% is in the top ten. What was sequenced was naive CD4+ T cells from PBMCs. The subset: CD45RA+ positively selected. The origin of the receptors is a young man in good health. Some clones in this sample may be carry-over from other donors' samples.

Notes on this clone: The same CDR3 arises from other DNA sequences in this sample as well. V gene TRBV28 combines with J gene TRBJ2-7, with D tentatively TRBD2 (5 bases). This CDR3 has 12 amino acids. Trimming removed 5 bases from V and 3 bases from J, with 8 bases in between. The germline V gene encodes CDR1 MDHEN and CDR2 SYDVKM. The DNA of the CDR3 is TGTGCCAGCAGTACTGGGAGCTACGAGCAGTACTTC. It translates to CASSTGSYEQYF. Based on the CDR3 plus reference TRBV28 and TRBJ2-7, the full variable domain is DVKVTQSSRYLVKRTGEKVFLECVQDMDHENMFWYRQDPGLGLRLIYFSYDVKMKEKGDIPEGYSVSREKKERFSLILESASTNQTSMYLCASSTGSYEQYFGPGTRLTVT.

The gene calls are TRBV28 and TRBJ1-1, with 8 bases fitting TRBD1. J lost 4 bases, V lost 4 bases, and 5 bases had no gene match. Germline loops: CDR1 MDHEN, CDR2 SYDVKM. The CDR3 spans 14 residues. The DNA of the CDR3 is TGTGCCAGCAGTTCAGGGGGCACTGGCACTGAAGCTTTCTTT. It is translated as CASSSGGTGTEAFF.

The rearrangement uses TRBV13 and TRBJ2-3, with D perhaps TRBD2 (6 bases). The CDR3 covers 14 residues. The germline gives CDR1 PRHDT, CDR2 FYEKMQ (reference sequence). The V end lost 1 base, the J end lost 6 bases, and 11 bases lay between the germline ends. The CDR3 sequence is CASSLDGRKDTQYF. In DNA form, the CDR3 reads TGTGCCAGCAGCTTAGACGGGAGAAAGGATACGCAGTATTTT.

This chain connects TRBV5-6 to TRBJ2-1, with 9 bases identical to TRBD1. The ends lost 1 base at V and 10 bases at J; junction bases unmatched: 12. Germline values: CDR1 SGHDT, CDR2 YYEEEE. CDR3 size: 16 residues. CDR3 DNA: TGTGCCAGCAGCTTGAGTGACAGGGGGAGCCAAAAAGAGCAGTTCTTC. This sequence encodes CASSLSDRGSQKEQFF.

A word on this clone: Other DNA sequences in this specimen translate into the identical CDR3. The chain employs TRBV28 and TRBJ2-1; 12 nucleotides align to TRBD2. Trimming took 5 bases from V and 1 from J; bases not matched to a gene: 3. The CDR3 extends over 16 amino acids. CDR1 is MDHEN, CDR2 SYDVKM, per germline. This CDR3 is CASSGGLAGSYNEQFF. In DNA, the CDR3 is TGTGCCAGCAGTGGGGGACTAGCGGGTTCCTACAATGAGCAGTTCTTC. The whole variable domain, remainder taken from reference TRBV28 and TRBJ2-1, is DVKVTQSSRYLVKRTGEKVFLECVQDMDHENMFWYRQDPGLGLRLIYFSYDVKMKEKGDIPEGYSVSREKKERFSLILESASTNQTSMYLCASSGGLAGSYNEQFFGPGTRLTVL.

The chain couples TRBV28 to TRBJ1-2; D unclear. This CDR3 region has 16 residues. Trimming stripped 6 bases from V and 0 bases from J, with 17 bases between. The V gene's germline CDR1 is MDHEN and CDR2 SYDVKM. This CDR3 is CASSPSGVAANYGYTF. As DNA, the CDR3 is TGTGCCAGCAGCCCTAGTGGAGTCGCAGCTAACTATGGCTACACCTTC.

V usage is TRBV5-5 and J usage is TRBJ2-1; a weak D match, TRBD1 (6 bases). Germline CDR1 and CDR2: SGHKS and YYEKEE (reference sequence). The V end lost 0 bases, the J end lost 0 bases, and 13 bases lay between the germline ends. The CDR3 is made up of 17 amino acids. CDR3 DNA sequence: TGTGCCAGCAGCTTGGGGAGGCAGGGGTTCTCCTACAATGAGCAGTTCTTC. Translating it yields CASSLGRQGFSYNEQFF.

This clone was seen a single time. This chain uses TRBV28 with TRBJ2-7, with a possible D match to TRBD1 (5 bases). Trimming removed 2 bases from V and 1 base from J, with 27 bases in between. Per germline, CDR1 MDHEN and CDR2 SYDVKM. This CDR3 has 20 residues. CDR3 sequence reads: CASSLQPYDSITAASYEQYF. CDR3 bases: TGTGCCAGCAGTTTACAACCATACGACAGCATCACAGCCGCGTCCTACGAGCAGTACTTC. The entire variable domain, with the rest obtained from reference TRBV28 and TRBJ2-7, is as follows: DVKVTQSSRYLVKRTGEKVFLECVQDMDHENMFWYRQDPGLGLRLIYFSYDVKMKEKGDIPEGYSVSREKKERFSLILESASTNQTSMYLCASSLQPYDSITAASYEQYFGPGTRLTVT.

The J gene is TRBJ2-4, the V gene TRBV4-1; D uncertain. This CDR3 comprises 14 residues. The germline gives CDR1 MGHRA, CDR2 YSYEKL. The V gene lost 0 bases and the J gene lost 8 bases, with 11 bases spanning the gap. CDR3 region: CASSQDVPEDIQYF. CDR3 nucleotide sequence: TGCGCCAGCAGCCAAGATGTCCCCGAGGACATTCAGTACTTC.

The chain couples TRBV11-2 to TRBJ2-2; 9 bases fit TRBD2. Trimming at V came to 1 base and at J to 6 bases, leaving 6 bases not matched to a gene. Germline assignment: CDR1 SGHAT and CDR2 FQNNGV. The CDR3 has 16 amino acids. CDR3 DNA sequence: TGTGCCAGCAGCTTAGTATCGGGACTAGCCCCCGGGGAGCTGTTTTTT. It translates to CASSLVSGLAPGELFF. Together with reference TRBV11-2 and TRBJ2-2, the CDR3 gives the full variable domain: EAGVAQSPRYKIIEKRQSVAFWCNPISGHATLYWYQQILGQGPKLLIQFQNNGVVDDSQLPKDRFSAERLKGVDSTLKIQPAKLEDSAVYLCASSLVSGLAPGELFFGEGSRLTVL.

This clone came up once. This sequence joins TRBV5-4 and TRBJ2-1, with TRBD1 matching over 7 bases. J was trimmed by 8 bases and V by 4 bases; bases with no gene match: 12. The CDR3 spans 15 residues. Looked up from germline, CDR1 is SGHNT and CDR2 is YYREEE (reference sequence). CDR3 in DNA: TGTGCCAGCAGCCAGCGACAGGGAAGTGGGCATGAGCAGTTCTTC. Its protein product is CASSQRQGSGHEQFF.

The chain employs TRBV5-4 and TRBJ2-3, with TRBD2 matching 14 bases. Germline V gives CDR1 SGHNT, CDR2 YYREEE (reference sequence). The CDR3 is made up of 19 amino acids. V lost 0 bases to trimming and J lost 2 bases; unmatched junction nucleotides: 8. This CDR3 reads CASSLGGLAGELNTDTQYF. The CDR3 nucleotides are TGTGCCAGCAGCTTGGGGGGACTAGCGGGAGAACTAAACACAGATACGCAGTATTTT.

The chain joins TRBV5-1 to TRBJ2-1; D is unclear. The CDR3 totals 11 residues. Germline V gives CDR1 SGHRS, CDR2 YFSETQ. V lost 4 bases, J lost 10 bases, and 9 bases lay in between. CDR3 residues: CASSGMGEQFF. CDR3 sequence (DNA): TGCGCCAGCAGCGGAATGGGCGAGCAGTTCTTC.

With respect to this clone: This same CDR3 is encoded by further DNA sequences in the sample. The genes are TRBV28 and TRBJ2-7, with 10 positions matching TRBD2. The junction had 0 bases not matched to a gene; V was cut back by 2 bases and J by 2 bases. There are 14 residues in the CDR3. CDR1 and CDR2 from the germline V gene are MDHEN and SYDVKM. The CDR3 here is CASSLLAGAYEQYF. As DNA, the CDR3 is TGTGCCAGCAGTTTACTAGCGGGGGCCTACGAGCAGTACTTC.

CDR3 coding DNA: TGTGCCACCCGGGGGCTTTACTCCTACGAGCAGTACTTC. Encoded protein: CATRGLYSYEQYF. This chain joins TRBV7-8 and TRBJ2-7; TRBD1 or TRBD2 may be the D gene (6 bases each). CDR1 and CDR2 (germline): SGHVS, FQNEAQ. The germline V and J ends were trimmed by 10 bases and 0 bases, with 13 bases remaining between them. The CDR3 runs 13 residues.

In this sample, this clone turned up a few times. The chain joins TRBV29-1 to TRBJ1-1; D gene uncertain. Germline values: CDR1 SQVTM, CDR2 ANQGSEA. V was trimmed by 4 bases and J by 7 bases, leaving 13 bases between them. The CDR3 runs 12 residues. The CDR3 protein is CSVGRPGREAFF. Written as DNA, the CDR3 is TGCAGCGTTGGCAGGCCTGGCCGTGAAGCTTTCTTT.

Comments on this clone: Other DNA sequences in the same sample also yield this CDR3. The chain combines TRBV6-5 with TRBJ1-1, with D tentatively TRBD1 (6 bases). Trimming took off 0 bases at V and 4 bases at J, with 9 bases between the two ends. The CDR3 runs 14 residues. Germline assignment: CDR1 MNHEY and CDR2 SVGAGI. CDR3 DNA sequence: TGTGCCAGCAGTTACTCCCAGGGGTCCACTGAAGCTTTCTTT. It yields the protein CASSYSQGSTEAFF.

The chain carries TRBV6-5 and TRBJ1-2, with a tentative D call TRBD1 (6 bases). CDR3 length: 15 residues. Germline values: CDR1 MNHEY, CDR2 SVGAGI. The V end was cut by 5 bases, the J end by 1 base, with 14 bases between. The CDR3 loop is CASSTAGTHNYGYTF. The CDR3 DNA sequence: TGTGCCAGCAGTACAGCCGGGACACATAACTATGGCTACACCTTC.

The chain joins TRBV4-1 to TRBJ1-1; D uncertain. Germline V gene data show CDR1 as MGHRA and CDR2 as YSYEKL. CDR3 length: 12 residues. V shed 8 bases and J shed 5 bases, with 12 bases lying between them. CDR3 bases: TGCGCCAGCGAAAGTGGTCGGACTGAAGCTTTCTTT. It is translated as CASESGRTEAFF.

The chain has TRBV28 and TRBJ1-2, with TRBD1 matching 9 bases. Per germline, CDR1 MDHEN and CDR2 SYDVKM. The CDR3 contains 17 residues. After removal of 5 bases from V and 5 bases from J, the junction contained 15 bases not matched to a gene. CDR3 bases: TGTGCCAGCAGTCACCCTCCAATGGGACAGGGTGGGTATGGCTACACCTTC. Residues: CASSHPPMGQGGYGYTF.

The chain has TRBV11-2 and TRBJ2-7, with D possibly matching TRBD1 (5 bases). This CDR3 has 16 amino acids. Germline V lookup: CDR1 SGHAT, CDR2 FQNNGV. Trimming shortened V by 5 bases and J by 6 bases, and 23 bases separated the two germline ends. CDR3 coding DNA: TGTGCCAGCAGCCAGCTGGGGCAGGGAAAGTTTGGCGAGCAGTACTTC. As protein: CASSQLGQGKFGEQYF.